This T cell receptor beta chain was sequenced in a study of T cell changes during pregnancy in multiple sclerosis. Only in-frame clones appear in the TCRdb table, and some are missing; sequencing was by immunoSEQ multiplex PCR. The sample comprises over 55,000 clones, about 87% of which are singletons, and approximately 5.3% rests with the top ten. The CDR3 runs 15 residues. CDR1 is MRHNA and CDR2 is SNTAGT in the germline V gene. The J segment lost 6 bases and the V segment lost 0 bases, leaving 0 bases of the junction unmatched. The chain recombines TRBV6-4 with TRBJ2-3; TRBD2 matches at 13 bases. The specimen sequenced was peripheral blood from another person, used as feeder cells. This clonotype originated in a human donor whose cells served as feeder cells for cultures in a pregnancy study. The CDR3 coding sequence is TGTGCCAGCAGTGACTCGACTAGCGGGGGGGATACGCAGTATTTT. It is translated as CASSDSTSGGDTQYF.